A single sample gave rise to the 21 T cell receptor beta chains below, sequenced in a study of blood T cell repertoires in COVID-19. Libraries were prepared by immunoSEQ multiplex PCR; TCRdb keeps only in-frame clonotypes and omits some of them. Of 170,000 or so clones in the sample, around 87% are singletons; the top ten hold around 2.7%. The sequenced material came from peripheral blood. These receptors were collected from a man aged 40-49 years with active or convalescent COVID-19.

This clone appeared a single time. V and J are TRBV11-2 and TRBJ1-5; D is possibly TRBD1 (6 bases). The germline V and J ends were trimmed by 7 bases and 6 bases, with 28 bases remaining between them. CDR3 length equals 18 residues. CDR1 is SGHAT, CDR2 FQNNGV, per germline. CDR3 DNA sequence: TGTGCCAGCACTTCTCGAGGGGACACCGAGATCATTCGTCAGCCCCAGCATTTT. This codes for CASTSRGDTEIIRQPQHF.

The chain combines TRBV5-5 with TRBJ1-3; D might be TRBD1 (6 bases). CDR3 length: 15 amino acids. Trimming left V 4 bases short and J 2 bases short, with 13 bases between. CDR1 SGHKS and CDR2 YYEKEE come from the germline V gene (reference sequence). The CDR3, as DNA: TGTGCCAGCAGCCCGGCAGGGGCGGCTGGAAACACCATATATTTT. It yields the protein CASSPAGAAGNTIYF.

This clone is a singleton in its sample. The CDR3 DNA follows: TGCGCCAGCAGCTTAGGGGACAGCCAGTCTAACTATGGCTACACCTTC. Amino acids: CASSLGDSQSNYGYTF. The J gene is TRBJ1-2, the V gene TRBV5-1; 7 positions match TRBD1. This CDR3 comprises 16 residues. The germline CDR1 and CDR2 sequences are SGHRS and YFSETQ. After removal of 2 bases from V and 0 bases from J, the junction contained 7 bases not matched to a gene.

This chain's CDR3 is CASSFERLSTDTQYF. CDR3 coding DNA: TGTGCCAGCAGCTTCGAGCGGCTGAGCACAGATACGCAGTATTTT. The V and J genes are TRBV5-6 and TRBJ2-3; weak D call: TRBD2 (5 bases). There are 15 residues in the CDR3. V gave up 2 bases and J gave up 0 bases, with 10 bases separating them. CDR1 and CDR2 from the germline V gene are SGHDT and YYEEEE.

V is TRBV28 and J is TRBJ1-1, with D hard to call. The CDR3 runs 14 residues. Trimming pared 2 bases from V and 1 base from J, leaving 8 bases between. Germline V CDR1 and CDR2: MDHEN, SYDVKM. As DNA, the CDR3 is TGTGCCAGCAGTTTAGGGCACCCGAACACTGAAGCTTTCTTT. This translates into CASSLGHPNTEAFF.

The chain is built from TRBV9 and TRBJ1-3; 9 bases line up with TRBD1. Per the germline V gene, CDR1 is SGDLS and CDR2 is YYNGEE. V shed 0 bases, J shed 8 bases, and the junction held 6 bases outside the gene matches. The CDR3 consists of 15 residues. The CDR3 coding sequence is TGTGCCAGCAGCGTAGGACGGGACAGGGCCCACACCATATATTTT. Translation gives CASSVGRDRAHTIYF.

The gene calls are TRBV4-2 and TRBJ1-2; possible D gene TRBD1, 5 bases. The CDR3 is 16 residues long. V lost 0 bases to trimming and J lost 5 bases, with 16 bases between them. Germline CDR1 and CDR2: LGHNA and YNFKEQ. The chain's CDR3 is CASSQDERGAGYGYTF. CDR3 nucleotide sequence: TGTGCCAGCAGCCAAGATGAAAGAGGGGCGGGGTATGGCTACACCTTC.

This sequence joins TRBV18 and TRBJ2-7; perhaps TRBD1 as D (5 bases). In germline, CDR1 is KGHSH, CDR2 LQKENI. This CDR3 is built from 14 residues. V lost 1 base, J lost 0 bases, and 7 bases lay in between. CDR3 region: CASSPRQSSYEQYF. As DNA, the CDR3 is TGTGCCAGCTCACCACGACAGAGCTCCTACGAGCAGTACTTC.

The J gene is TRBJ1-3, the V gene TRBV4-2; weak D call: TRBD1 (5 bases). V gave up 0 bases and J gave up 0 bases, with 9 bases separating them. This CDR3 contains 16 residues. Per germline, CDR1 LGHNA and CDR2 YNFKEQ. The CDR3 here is CASSQEETASGNTIYF. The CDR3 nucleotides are TGTGCCAGCAGCCAAGAGGAGACAGCCTCTGGAAACACCATATATTTT.

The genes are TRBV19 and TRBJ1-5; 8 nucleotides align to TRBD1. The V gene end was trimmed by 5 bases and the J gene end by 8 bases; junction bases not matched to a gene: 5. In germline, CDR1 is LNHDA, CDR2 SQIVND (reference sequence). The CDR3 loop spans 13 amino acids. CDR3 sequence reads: CASSPQGAKPQHF. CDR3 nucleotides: TGTGCCAGTAGTCCCCAGGGGGCGAAGCCCCAGCATTTT.

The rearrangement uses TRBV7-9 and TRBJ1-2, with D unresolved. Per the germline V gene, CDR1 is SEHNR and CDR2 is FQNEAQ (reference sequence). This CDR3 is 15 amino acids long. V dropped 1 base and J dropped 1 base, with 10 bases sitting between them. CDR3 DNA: TGTGCCAGCAGCTTAGGGGAGAGTATTAACTATGGCTACACCTTC. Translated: CASSLGESINYGYTF.

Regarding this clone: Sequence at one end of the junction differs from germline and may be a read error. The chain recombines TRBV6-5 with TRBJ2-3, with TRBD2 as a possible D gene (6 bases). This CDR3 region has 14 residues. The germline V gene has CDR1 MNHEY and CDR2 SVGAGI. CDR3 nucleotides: TGTGTCAGCAGAACTGCGGGGCCCACAGATACGCAGTATTTT. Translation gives CVSRTAGPTDTQYF.

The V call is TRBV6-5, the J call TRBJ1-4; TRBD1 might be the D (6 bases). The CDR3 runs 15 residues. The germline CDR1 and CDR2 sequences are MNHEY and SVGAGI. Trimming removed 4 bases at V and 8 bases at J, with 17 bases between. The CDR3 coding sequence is TGTGCCAGCAGTTTACAGGGTCCGGGGGGGGAAAAACTGTTTTTT. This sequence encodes CASSLQGPGGEKLFF.

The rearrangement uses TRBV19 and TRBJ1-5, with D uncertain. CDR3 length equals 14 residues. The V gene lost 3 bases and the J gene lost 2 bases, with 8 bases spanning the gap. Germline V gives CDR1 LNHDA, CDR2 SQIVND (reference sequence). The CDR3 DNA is TGTGCCAGTAGTATTGGGCGGGGCAATCAGCCCCAGCATTTT. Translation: CASSIGRGNQPQHF. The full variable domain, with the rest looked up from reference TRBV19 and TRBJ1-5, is DGGITQSPKYLFRKEGQNVTLSCEQNLNHDAMYWYRQDPGQGLRLIYYSQIVNDFQKGDIAEGYSVSREKKESFPLTVTSAQKNPTAFYLCASSIGRGNQPQHFGDGTRLSIL.

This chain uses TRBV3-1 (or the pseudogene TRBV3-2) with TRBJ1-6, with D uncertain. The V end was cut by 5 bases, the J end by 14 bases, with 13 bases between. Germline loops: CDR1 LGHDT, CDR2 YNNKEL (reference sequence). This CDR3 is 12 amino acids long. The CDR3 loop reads CASSRERRSLHF. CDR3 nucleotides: TGTGCCAGCAGCAGGGAAAGGAGGTCCCTCCACTTT.

The CDR3 reads CASSGEQPQHF. CDR3 bases: TGTGCCAGCAGCGGGGAACAGCCCCAGCATTTT. The V call is TRBV28, the J call TRBJ1-5; D is unclear. V was shortened by 6 bases and J by 7 bases, with 7 bases between the two germline ends. The germline CDR1 and CDR2 sequences are MDHEN and SYDVKM. The CDR3 covers 11 residues.

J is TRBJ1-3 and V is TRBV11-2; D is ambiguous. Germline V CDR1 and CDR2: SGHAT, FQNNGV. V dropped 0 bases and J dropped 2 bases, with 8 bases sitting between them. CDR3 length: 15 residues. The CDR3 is CASSLDPGAGNTIYF. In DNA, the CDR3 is TGTGCCAGCAGCTTAGATCCCGGGGCTGGAAACACCATATATTTT.

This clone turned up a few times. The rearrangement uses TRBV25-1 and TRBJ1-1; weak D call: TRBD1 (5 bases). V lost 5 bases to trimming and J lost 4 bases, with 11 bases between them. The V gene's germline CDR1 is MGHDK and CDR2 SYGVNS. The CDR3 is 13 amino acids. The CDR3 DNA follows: TGTGCCAGCAGTTCCTGGGGGGGCACTGAAGCTTTCTTT. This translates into CASSSWGGTEAFF.

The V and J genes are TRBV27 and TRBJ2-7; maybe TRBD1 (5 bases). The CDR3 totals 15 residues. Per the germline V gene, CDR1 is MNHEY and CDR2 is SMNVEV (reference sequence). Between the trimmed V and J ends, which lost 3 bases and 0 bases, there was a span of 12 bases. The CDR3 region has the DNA TGTGCCAGCAGTTTCGGACACCCGAGCTCCTACGAGCAGTACTTC. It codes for CASSFGHPSSYEQYF.

The CDR3 sequence is CASSLAVGNEQFF. CDR3 bases: TGTGCCAGCAGTTTAGCGGTCGGCAATGAGCAGTTCTTC. The chain has TRBV27 and TRBJ2-1; D unclear. The CDR3 loop spans 13 amino acids. Trimming took 2 bases from V and 6 from J, leaving 8 bases between them. CDR1 is MNHEY, CDR2 SMNVEV, per germline (reference sequence).

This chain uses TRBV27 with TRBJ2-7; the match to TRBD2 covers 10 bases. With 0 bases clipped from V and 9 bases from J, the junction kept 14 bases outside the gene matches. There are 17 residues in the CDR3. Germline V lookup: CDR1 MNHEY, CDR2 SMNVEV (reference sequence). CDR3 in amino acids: CASSLSTKRGGRLRQYF. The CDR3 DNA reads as TGTGCCAGCAGTTTATCGACAAAGCGGGGGGGGCGGCTTCGGCAGTACTTC.